This T cell receptor beta chain was identified during a study of OX40 agonist ivuxolimab in advanced cancers. On the study more broadly: Patients in dose escalation had liver, melanoma, kidney or head and neck cancers.

Study observations and caveats: Among the lowest peripheral clonal expansion occurred in 0.1-3.0 mg/kg partial responders.

The sample holds one count of this clone. Its antigen is not known. The table came from immunoSEQ multiplex PCR; TCRdb's copy has only in-frame clones and leaves some out. The sample holds roughly 63,000 clones, approximately 89% seen once. Germline loops: CDR1 SSHAT, CDR2 FNYEAQ (reference sequence). The CDR3 is 17 residues long. V was shortened by 3 bases and J by 0 bases, with 18 bases between the two germline ends. This specimen was CD4+ or CD8+ T cells sorted from blood, taken in a trial of the OX40 agonist ivuxolimab. The source is an adult with an advanced solid tumor such as melanoma, head and neck, liver or kidney cancer. This chain joins TRBV7-7 and TRBJ2-7, with a possible D match to TRBD2 (5 bases). This chain's CDR3 is CASSLGLLDSGSYEQYF. CDR3 sequence (DNA): TGTGCCAGCAGCTTGGGTTTATTGGACTCCGGCTCCTACGAGCAGTACTTC.